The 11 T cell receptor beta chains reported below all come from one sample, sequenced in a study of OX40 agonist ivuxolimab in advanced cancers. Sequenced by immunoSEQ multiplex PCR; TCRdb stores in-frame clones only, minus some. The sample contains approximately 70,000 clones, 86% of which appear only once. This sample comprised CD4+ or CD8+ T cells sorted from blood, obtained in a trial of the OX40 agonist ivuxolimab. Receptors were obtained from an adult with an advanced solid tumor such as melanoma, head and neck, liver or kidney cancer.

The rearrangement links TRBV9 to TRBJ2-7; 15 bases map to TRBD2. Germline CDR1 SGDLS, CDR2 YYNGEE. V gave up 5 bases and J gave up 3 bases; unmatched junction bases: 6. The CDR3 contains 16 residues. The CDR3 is CASSAGTSGGFYEQYF. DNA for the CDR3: TGTGCCAGCAGTGCCGGGACTAGCGGGGGGTTCTACGAGCAGTACTTC.

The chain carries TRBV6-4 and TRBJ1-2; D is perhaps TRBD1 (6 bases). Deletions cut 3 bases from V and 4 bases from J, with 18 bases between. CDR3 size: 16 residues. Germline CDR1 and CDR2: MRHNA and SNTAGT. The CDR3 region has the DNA TGTGCCAGCAGTGAAGGGACACCCCAAGGGCTCTATGGCTACACCTTC. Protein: CASSEGTPQGLYGYTF.

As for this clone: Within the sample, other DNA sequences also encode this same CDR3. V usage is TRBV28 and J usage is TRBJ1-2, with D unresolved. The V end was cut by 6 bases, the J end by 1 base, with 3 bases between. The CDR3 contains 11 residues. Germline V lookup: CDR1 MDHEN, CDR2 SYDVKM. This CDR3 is CASSLNYGYTF. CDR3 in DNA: TGTGCCAGCAGCCTTAACTATGGCTACACCTTC.

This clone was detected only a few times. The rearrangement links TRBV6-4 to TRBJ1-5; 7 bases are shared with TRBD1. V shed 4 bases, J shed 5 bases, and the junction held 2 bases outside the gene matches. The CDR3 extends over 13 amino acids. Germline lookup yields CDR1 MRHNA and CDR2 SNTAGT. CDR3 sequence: CASSVGQHQPQHF. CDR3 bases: TGTGCCAGCAGTGTGGGACAGCATCAGCCCCAGCATTTT.

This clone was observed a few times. CDR3 DNA: TGTGCCAGCAGCACAGCCAAAGGCGAGACCCAGTACTTC. It yields the protein CASSTAKGETQYF. The chain uses TRBV5-6 and TRBJ2-5; D is unclear. V lost 4 bases, J lost 5 bases, and 12 bases lay in between. The CDR3 spans 13 residues. CDR1 is SGHDT, CDR2 YYEEEE, per germline.

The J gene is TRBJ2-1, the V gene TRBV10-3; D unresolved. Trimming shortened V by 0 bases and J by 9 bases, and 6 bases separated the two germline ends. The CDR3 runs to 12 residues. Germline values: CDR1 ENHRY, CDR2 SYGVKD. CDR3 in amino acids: CAISESYVEQFF. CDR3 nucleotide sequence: TGTGCCATCAGTGAGTCGTATGTTGAGCAGTTCTTC.

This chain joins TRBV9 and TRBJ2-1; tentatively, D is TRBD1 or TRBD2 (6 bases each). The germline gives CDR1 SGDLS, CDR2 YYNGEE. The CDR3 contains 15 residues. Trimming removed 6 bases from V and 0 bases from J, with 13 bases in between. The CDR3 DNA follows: TGTGCCAGCACCCTAGGGGGGAGCTCCTACAATGAGCAGTTCTTC. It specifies CASTLGGSSYNEQFF.

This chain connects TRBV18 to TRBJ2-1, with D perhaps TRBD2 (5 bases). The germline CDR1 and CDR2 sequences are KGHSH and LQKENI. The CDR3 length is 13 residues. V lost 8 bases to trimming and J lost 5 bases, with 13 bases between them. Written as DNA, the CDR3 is TGTGCCAGCGACTACACGCAAGACAATGAGCAGTTCTTC. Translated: CASDYTQDNEQFF.

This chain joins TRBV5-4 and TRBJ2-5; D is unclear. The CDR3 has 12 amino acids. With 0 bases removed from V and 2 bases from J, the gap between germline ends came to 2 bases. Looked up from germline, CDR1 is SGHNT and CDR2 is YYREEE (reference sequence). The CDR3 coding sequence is TGTGCCAGCAGCTTGGTACAAGAGACCCAGTACTTC. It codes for CASSLVQETQYF.

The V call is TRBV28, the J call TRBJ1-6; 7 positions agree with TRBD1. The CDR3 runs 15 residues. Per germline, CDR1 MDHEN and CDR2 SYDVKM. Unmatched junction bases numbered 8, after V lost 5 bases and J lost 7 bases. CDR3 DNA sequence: TGTGCCAGCAGTCGCAGACAGGGCGCAAATTCACCCCTCCACTTT. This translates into CASSRRQGANSPLHF.

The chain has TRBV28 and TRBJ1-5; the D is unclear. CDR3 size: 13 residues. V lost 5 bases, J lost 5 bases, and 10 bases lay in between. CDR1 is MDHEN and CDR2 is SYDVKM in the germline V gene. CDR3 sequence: CASSRSGDQPQHF. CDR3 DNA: TGTGCCAGCAGTCGATCCGGAGATCAGCCCCAGCATTTT.